What follows are 29 T cell receptor beta chains derived from one specimen sequenced in a study. TCRdb re-called the 5' RACE reads through MiXCR, storing one row per CDR3 protein. The sample records around 2,900 distinct CDR3 sequences, around 7% being singletons. The sample comprised total memory T cells from blood PBMCs. The subset was: transitional memory CD4+ T cells. These receptors were taken from a female donor with HIV.

This clonotype is categorized as medium-sized. The chain couples TRBV20-1 to TRBJ1-2; the D is unclear. The CDR3 sequence is 12 residues long. The germline V gene encodes CDR1 DFQATT and CDR2 SNEGSKA (reference sequence). V lost 1 base to trimming and J lost 3 bases, with 6 bases between them. CDR3 region: CSARVLDYGYTF. The CDR3 DNA sequence: TGCAGTGCTAGAGTACTTGACTATGGCTACACCTTC.

This clonotype was detected only a few times. This chain joins TRBV7-2 and TRBJ1-3; 8 nucleotides line up with TRBD1. Germline lookup yields CDR1 SGHTA and CDR2 FQGNSA. Germline trimming cut 3 bases from V and 0 bases from J; bases unmatched to any gene: 1. The CDR3 spans 15 residues. The CDR3 is CASSFTGGSGNTIYF. In DNA form, the CDR3 reads TGTGCCAGCAGCTTCACAGGGGGCTCTGGAAACACCATATATTTT.

This clonotype was detected a few times. The chain joins TRBV18 to TRBJ2-3, with unresolved D. The CDR3 covers 14 residues. V shed 0 bases and J shed 1 base, with 5 bases lying between them. The V gene's germline CDR1 is KGHSH and CDR2 LQKENI. The CDR3 loop is CASSPPTRTDTQYF. CDR3 bases: TGTGCCAGCTCACCACCAACCCGCACAGATACGCAGTATTTT.

This clonotype occurred a few times. V gene TRBV11-3 combines with J gene TRBJ2-1, with D uncertain. The CDR3 is 12 residues long. Deletions cut 6 bases from V and 9 bases from J, with 12 bases between. Germline V gives CDR1 SGHNT, CDR2 YENEEA. The DNA of the CDR3 is TGTGCCAGCAGTATCTTAGTGGGTGAGCAGTTCTTC. Translation gives CASSILVGEQFF.

By sample fraction, this clonotype is medium-sized. The chain employs TRBV7-2 and TRBJ2-5, with D unclear. V was cut by 1 base and J by 4 bases, with 7 bases left in between. The CDR3 contains 13 residues. Germline CDR1 SGHTA, CDR2 FQGNSA. DNA for the CDR3: TGTGCCAGCAGCTTAGGGGCGCCAGAGACCCAGTACTTC. Its protein is CASSLGAPETQYF.

Within the sample, this clonotype is medium-sized. The gene calls are TRBV5-1 and TRBJ2-4, with D possibly called TRBD1 or TRBD2 (6 bases each). V lost 4 bases to trimming and J lost 2 bases, with 22 bases between them. CDR1 and CDR2 from the germline V gene are SGHRS and YFSETQ. The CDR3 consists of 18 residues. CDR3 DNA sequence: TGCGCCAGCAGCCGGGGGCCCGGCGCTGTGGAAACCAAAAACATTCAGTACTTC. Its translation: CASSRGPGAVETKNIQYF.

This clonotype was detected only once. This sequence may be a read error, since a much larger clone differs from it by one base. The genes are TRBV6-1 and TRBJ1-6, with D uncertain. The CDR3 is 14 amino acids. The germline V gene encodes CDR1 MNHNS and CDR2 SASEGT. The CDR3 region is CASNESGLSSPLHF. In DNA, the CDR3 is TGTGCCAGCAATGAATCTGGACTGAGTTCACCCCTCCACTTT.

This clonotype is medium-sized. The chain is built from TRBV11-3 and TRBJ1-1; possibly TRBD1 for D (6 bases). The CDR3 has 14 residues. V lost 5 bases to trimming and J lost 0 bases, with 10 bases between them. Germline CDR1 SGHNT, CDR2 YENEEA. The CDR3 spells CASSRQAVNTEAFF. For the CDR3, the DNA is TGTGCCAGCAGCCGACAGGCGGTGAACACTGAAGCTTTCTTT.

This clonotype is medium-sized by share. DNA for the CDR3: TGTGCCAGCAGCTTTCCAGACCACCAAGAGACCCAGTACTTC. Translating it yields CASSFPDHQETQYF. This chain uses TRBV7-2 with TRBJ2-5, with D uncertain. V was trimmed by 3 bases and J by 0 bases, leaving 8 bases between them. Looked up from germline, CDR1 is SGHTA and CDR2 is FQGNSA. CDR3 size: 14 residues. Variable domain in full (rest from reference TRBV7-2 and TRBJ2-5): GAGVSQSPSNKVTEKGKDVELRCDPISGHTALYWYRQSLGQGLEFLIYFQGNSAPDKSGLPSDRFSAERTGGSVSTLTIQRTQQEDSAVYLCASSFPDHQETQYFGPGTRLLVL.

The V and J genes are TRBV20-1 and TRBJ1-2, with D possibly TRBD1 on 5 matching bases. Germline V gene lookup returns CDR1 DFQATT and CDR2 SNEGSKA (reference sequence). This CDR3 contains 13 residues. V shed 0 bases and J shed 7 bases, with 12 bases lying between them. CDR3 bases: TGCAGTGCTAGAGATGGGACCCGGGGTGGCTACACCTTC. It specifies CSARDGTRGGYTF.

Judged by abundance, this clonotype is medium-sized. This sequence joins TRBV3-1 and TRBJ2-3; 9 bases agree with TRBD2. This CDR3 contains 17 residues. Per the germline V gene, CDR1 is LGHDT and CDR2 is YNNKEL (reference sequence). J was trimmed by 4 bases and V by 3 bases; bases with no gene match: 11. CDR3 bases: TGTGCCAGCAGCCATCGCAAGCAGGGACTAGCCTCAGATACGCAGTATTTT. Its protein is CASSHRKQGLASDTQYF.

The chain uses TRBV6-2 or TRBV6-3 and TRBJ1-6; TRBD1 might be the D (6 bases). This CDR3 comprises 15 residues. CDR1 and CDR2 (germline): MNHEY, SVGEGT. Trimming took off 4 bases at V and 7 bases at J, with 14 bases between the two ends. CDR3 loop: CASSSADRRNSPLHF. CDR3 DNA: TGTGCCAGCAGTTCGGCCGACAGGAGAAATTCACCCCTCCACTTT.

This clonotype was observed a few times. The rearrangement uses TRBV11-2 and TRBJ1-1; D remains ambiguous. The V and J ends lost 3 bases and 6 bases respectively, with 8 bases between them. This CDR3 has 12 residues. The V gene's germline CDR1 is SGHAT and CDR2 FQNNGV. In DNA form, the CDR3 reads TGTGCCAGCAGCTTTGAGATCGCTGAAGCTTTCTTT. This gives the protein CASSFEIAEAFF.

This clonotype is termed medium-sized (0.01 to 0.1%). The rearrangement joins TRBV15 to TRBJ1-2; D call uncertain. Germline-derived CDR1 and CDR2 are LNHNV and YYDKDF (reference sequence). This CDR3 comprises 14 residues. V lost 0 bases, J lost 6 bases, and 11 bases lay in between. CDR3 DNA sequence: TGTGCCACCAGCAGAGATCTCTCAATAGATGGCTACACCTTC. Protein: CATSRDLSIDGYTF.

Within the sample, this clonotype is medium-sized. The rearrangement links TRBV5-6 to TRBJ1-2; a possible D gene is TRBD1 (5 bases). The V gene lost 0 bases and the J gene lost 7 bases, with 16 bases spanning the gap. Germline V CDR1 and CDR2: SGHDT, YYEEEE. The CDR3 is 15 residues long. The CDR3 nucleotides are TGTGCCAGCAGCTTGGTAGGGGTTGAGGAGGGTGGCTACACCTTC. It translates to CASSLVGVEEGGYTF. Using reference TRBV5-6 and TRBJ1-2 for the parts outside the CDR3, the full variable domain is DAGVTQSPTHLIKTRGQQVTLRCSPKSGHDTVSWYQQALGQGPQFIFQYYEEEERQRGNFPDRFSGHQFPNYSSELNVNALLLGDSALYLCASSLVGVEEGGYTFGSGTRLTVV.

Sample share makes this clonotype medium-sized (0.01 to 0.1%). The J gene is TRBJ1-1, the V gene TRBV6-5; no definite D call. V lost 0 bases to trimming and J lost 5 bases, with 10 bases between them. Germline CDR1 reads MNHEY; CDR2 reads SVGAGI. The CDR3 length is 14 residues. This chain's CDR3 is CASSYSRGGTEAFF. The CDR3 DNA sequence: TGTGCCAGCAGTTACTCGCGGGGAGGGACTGAAGCTTTCTTT.

This clonotype has just a few counts. The chain carries TRBV7-8 and TRBJ1-1; D gene unclear. The CDR3 extends over 15 amino acids. The V gene's germline CDR1 is SGHVS and CDR2 FQNEAQ. V was trimmed by 7 bases and J by 2 bases, leaving 17 bases between them. CDR3 residues: CASTSNGVTNTEAFF. As DNA, the CDR3 is TGTGCCAGCACCTCAAATGGGGTAACTAACACTGAAGCTTTCTTT.

The chain employs TRBV12-3 or TRBV12-4 and TRBJ1-2, with D perhaps matching TRBD1 (6 bases). CDR3 length: 15 residues. V lost 1 base, J lost 3 bases, and 12 bases lay in between. The CDR3 spells CASSLGAGADYGYTF. The CDR3 DNA reads as TGTGCCAGCAGTTTAGGGGCAGGGGCTGACTATGGCTACACCTTC.

By share of the sample, this clonotype is medium-sized. CDR3 residues: CASSVAAGEGGYTF. CDR3 coding DNA: TGTGCCAGCAGCGTAGCGGCAGGGGAAGGGGGCTACACCTTC. J is TRBJ1-2 and V is TRBV9, with TRBD1 as a possible D gene (6 bases). This CDR3 contains 14 residues. V dropped 0 bases and J dropped 8 bases, with 14 bases sitting between them. Germline values: CDR1 SGDLS, CDR2 YYNGEE.

This clonotype is categorized as medium-sized. V usage is TRBV12-3 or TRBV12-4 and J usage is TRBJ1-4; D is possibly TRBD1 (6 bases). V lost 6 bases and J 3 bases, leaving 14 bases between the germline ends. This CDR3 contains 15 residues. CDR3: CASSLLTGSNEKLFF. DNA for the CDR3: TGTGCCAGCAGCCTACTGACAGGTTCTAATGAAAAACTGTTTTTT.

By sample share, this clonotype is large. The chain combines TRBV30 with TRBJ1-2; no reliable D call. Germline assignment: CDR1 GTSNPN and CDR2 SVGIG (reference sequence). The CDR3 is made up of 11 amino acids. V dropped 4 bases and J dropped 5 bases, with 8 bases sitting between them. The CDR3 DNA reads TGTGCCTGGACTGGTCCATATGGCTACACCTTC. Amino acids: CAWTGPYGYTF.

By share of the sample, this clonotype is medium-sized. The chain combines TRBV30 with TRBJ2-2; tentative D call: TRBD1 (7 bases). Trimming took off 1 base at V and 7 bases at J, with 19 bases between the two ends. Germline CDR1 reads GTSNPN; CDR2 reads SVGIG (reference sequence). The length of the CDR3 is 16 residues. CDR3 sequence (DNA): TGTGCCTGGAGTGAACAGGGGAGGTTGGTGCGCGGGGAGCTGTTTTTT. This encodes CAWSEQGRLVRGELFF.

This clonotype rates as medium-sized. This chain connects TRBV19 to TRBJ2-1; 7 bases map to TRBD2. Losses at the gene ends were 6 bases for V and 9 bases for J; bases not matched to a gene: 8. The length of the CDR3 is 13 residues. Looked up from germline, CDR1 is LNHDA and CDR2 is SQIVND (reference sequence). This CDR3 reads CASRRRQRGEQFF. CDR3 coding DNA: TGTGCCAGTAGGAGACGGCAGCGGGGTGAGCAGTTCTTC.

By its share, this clonotype is medium-sized. This chain connects TRBV15 to TRBJ1-6, with D hard to call. Germline CDR1 reads LNHNV; CDR2 reads YYDKDF (reference sequence). V was clipped by 0 bases and J by 13 bases, with 16 bases between them. The CDR3 totals 15 residues. In nucleotides, the CDR3 is TGTGCCACCAGCAGAGAGCCCCTTTTAGGGAGCCCCCTCCACTTT. It yields the protein CATSREPLLGSPLHF.

This clonotype has more than one count but fewer than ten. This chain links TRBV29-1 with TRBJ1-2; TRBD1 agrees at 7 bases. Germline CDR1 SQVTM, CDR2 ANQGSEA. V was pared by 7 bases and J by 6 bases, with 5 bases of the junction left unmatched. The CDR3 has 11 residues. The DNA for the CDR3 is TGCAGCGCACAGGGGATGGATGGCTACACCTTC. Its protein product is CSAQGMDGYTF.

This clonotype has more than one count but fewer than ten. The J gene is TRBJ1-5, the V gene TRBV10-3, with D possibly TRBD1 on 6 matching bases. Germline CDR1 and CDR2: ENHRY and SYGVKD. Trimming shortened V by 0 bases and J by 8 bases, and 11 bases separated the two germline ends. The CDR3 runs to 14 residues. In nucleotides, the CDR3 is TGTGCCATCAGTGAGTCTGGGGGGCACGAGCCCCAGCATTTT. Translated, it gives CAISESGGHEPQHF.

This clonotype was recorded a few times. This chain joins TRBV6-1 and TRBJ1-1; 9 positions match TRBD1. CDR1 is MNHNS, CDR2 SASEGT, per germline. After removal of 6 bases from V and 7 bases from J, the junction contained 9 bases not matched to a gene. The CDR3 consists of 14 residues. The CDR3 DNA is TGTGCCAGCAGCCGGGACAGGGAAAGCGGTGAAGCTTTCTTT. It codes for CASSRDRESGEAFF.

By share, this clonotype counts as medium-sized. V is TRBV10-3 and J is TRBJ1-2; weak D call: TRBD1 (5 bases). CDR3 length: 15 residues. Germline assignment: CDR1 ENHRY and CDR2 SYGVKD. Deletions cut 3 bases from V and 0 bases from J, with 11 bases between. The CDR3 spells CAISDWQGANYGYTF. CDR3 nucleotide sequence: TGTGCCATCAGTGATTGGCAGGGAGCTAACTATGGCTACACCTTC.

In regard to this clonotype: It may be a read error: a sequence one base away is much more abundant. The genes are TRBV6-1 and TRBJ1-2; the D gene is possibly TRBD1 (5 bases). The CDR3 loop spans 14 amino acids. The germline gives CDR1 MNHNS, CDR2 SASEGT. CDR3 sequence reads: CASSRGPSNYGYIF. CDR3 coding DNA: TGTGCCAGCAGCCGGGGACCGAGTAACTATGGCTACATCTTC.